A selection of T cell receptor beta chains follows, all from one sample in a study of T cell changes during pregnancy in multiple sclerosis. Generated by immunoSEQ multiplex PCR, the TCRdb table keeps only in-frame clones and is missing some. The data show about 110,000 clones, 92% seen once. Sequencing used peripheral blood, obtained in the third trimester of pregnancy. The source is a female donor in good health, enrolled as a control in a pregnancy study. CDR3s include the opening cysteine and the closing phenylalanine or tryptophan. Fields, in order: V gene, J gene, D gene, clone size, CDR3 protein, CDR3 DNA. D genes are given only for firm matches. Clone size is shown for a subset of rows, as once, few, many or a class of expanded clone.

TRBV6-5	TRBJ2-5	.	.	CASSSRGYLQETQYF	TGTGCCAGCAGTTCGCGGGGTTACCTACAAGAGACCCAGTACTTC
TRBV18	TRBJ2-3	TRBD2	.	CASSSSGGVLGTQYF	TGTGCCAGCTCGTCTAGCGGGGGGGTGCTTGGTACGCAGTATTTT
TRBV19	TRBJ1-5	TRBD1	.	CASSYTGGNQPQHF	TGTGCCAGTAGCTATACAGGGGGAAATCAGCCCCAGCATTTT
TRBV19	TRBJ1-2	.	.	CASTLWGDGNYGYTF	TGTGCCAGTACTCTCTGGGGAGATGGAAACTATGGCTACACCTTC
TRBV30	TRBJ2-7	TRBD2	.	CAWRGDSGGPYEQYF	TGTGCCTGGAGGGGAGACTCGGGGGGGCCTTACGAGCAGTACTTC
TRBV4-1	TRBJ1-5	.	.	CASSPRPESNQPQHF	TGCGCCAGCAGCCCCAGGCCAGAGAGCAATCAGCCCCAGCATTTT
TRBV18	TRBJ2-3	.	.	CASSPRTSTDTQYF	TGTGCCAGCTCACCACGGACTAGCACAGATACGCAGTATTTT
TRBV18	TRBJ2-3	.	.	CASSMTLTDTQYF	TGTGCCAGCTCAATGACTCTTACAGATACGCAGTATTTT
TRBV5-1	TRBJ2-7	TRBD1	.	CASSLAYPTGTGVSYSPYEQYF	TGCGCCAGCAGCTTGGCTTATCCCACGGGGACAGGGGTCTCCTACTCCCCCTACGAGCAGTACTTC
TRBV5-1	TRBJ1-6	TRBD1	.	CASSWLQGTESPLHF	TGCGCCAGCAGCTGGTTACAGGGGACGGAGTCACCCCTCCACTTT
TRBV7-9	TRBJ2-1	.	.	CASSWGAYNEQFF	TGTGCCAGCAGCTGGGGCGCCTACAATGAGCAGTTCTTC
TRBV11-2	TRBJ2-7	TRBD2	.	CASSLLAGYEQYF	TGTGCCAGCAGCTTACTAGCGGGGTACGAGCAGTACTTC
TRBV7-3	TRBJ1-2	TRBD1	.	CASSPQGTATYGYTF	TGTGCCAGCAGCCCACAGGGGACAGCAACCTATGGCTACACCTTC
TRBV30	TRBJ1-6	.	.	CAWSGGIFNSPLHF	TGTGCCTGGAGTGGAGGGATTTTTAATTCACCCCTCCACTTT
TRBV7-9	TRBJ2-6	.	.	CASSLGVSGANVLTF	TGTGCCAGCAGCTTGGGAGTGTCTGGGGCCAACGTCCTGACTTTC
TRBV6-6	TRBJ1-1	.	.	CASSYLGGRDTEAFF	TGTGCCAGCAGTTACTTGGGGGGGCGGGACACTGAAGCTTTCTTT
TRBV2	TRBJ2-1	TRBD1	.	CASSPTGQTYNEQFF	TGTGCCAGCAGTCCTACGGGACAGACCTACAATGAGCAGTTCTTC
TRBV6-1	TRBJ1-2	TRBD1	once	CASSEGTGGLQIYGYTF	TGTGCCAGCAGTGAAGGAACAGGGGGCCTTCAAATCTATGGCTACACCTTC
TRBV7-3	TRBJ1-2	.	.	CASSFGQRSGYTF	TGTGCCAGCAGCTTTGGACAGAGGTCTGGCTACACCTTC
TRBV5-6	TRBJ1-1	.	.	CASSLAGSTEAFF	TGTGCCAGCAGCTTGGCAGGGTCCACTGAAGCTTTCTTT
TRBV7-8	TRBJ1-5	.	.	CASSLGTYYSNQPQHF	TGTGCCAGCAGCTTAGGGACATATTATAGCAATCAGCCCCAGCATTTT
TRBV27	TRBJ1-5	.	.	CASSSRWGGYQPQHF	TGTGCCAGCAGTTCCCGGTGGGGGGGCTATCAGCCCCAGCATTTT
TRBV30	TRBJ2-3	TRBD2	.	CAWRGLAGVTDTQYF	TGTGCCTGGAGAGGACTAGCGGGGGTCACAGATACGCAGTATTTT
TRBV5-4	TRBJ1-1	TRBD1	.	CASFNPQGAAEAFF	TGTGCCAGCTTTAATCCTCAGGGGGCGGCTGAAGCTTTCTTT
TRBV2	TRBJ1-2	TRBD1	.	CASSGTGSGYTF	TGTGCCAGCAGTGGGACAGGGTCTGGCTACACCTTC
TRBV19	TRBJ1-1	.	.	CASRVGQNTEAFF	TGTGCCAGTAGGGTTGGCCAGAACACTGAAGCTTTCTTT
TRBV11-2	TRBJ2-5	TRBD2	.	CASSLTSGGAETQYF	TGTGCCAGCAGCCTAACTAGCGGGGGGGCAGAGACCCAGTACTTC
TRBV5-1	TRBJ2-2	TRBD2	.	CASSLASSGGKTGELFF	TGCGCCAGCAGCTTGGCCTCCAGCGGGGGGAAAACCGGGGAGCTGTTTTTT
TRBV14	TRBJ1-1	.	.	CASSTVTVLRTEAFF	TGTGCCAGCAGCACCGTGACAGTATTGAGGACTGAAGCTTTCTTT
TRBV5-6	TRBJ2-5	TRBD2	.	CASSEVAGDQETQYF	TGTGCCAGCAGCGAAGTAGCGGGGGACCAAGAGACCCAGTACTTC